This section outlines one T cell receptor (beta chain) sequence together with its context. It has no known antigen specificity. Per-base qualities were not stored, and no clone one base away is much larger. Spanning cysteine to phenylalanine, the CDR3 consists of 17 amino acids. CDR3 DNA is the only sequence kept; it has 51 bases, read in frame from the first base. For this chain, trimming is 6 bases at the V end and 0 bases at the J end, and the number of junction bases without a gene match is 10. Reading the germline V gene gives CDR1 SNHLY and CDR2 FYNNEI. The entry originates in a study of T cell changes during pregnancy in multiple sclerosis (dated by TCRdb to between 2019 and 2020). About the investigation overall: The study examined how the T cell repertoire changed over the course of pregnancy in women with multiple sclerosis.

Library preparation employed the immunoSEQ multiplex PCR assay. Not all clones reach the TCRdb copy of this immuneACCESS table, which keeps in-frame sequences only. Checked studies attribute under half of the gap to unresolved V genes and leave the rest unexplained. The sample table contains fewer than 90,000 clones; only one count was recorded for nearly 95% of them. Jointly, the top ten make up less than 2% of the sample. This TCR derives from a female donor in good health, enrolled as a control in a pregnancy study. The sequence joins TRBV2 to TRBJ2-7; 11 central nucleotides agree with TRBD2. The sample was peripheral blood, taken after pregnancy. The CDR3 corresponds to CASRPWTSGFSSYEQYF. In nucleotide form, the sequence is TGTGCCAGCAGGCCCTGGACTAGCGGGTTCAGCTCCTACGAGCAGTACTTC.